This entry is about one TCR beta chain. These data originate in a study of blood T cell repertoires in COVID-19. Whole-study context: From the United States, Italy and Spain came samples of acute and convalescent COVID-19. PBMCs, B-cell-depleted T cells, or T cells provided the cDNA or gDNA that made up the material.

Authors' methods: Amplified reference gene primers provided the basis for estimating nucleated cell counts. Measured with immunoSEQ multiplex PCR; TCRdb has only the in-frame clones, and not every one. V, J and clone size reflect that table, while D and trimming were determined from the DNA. This sample has approximately 130,000 clones, with approximately 83% found just once. Germline values: CDR1 MNHEY, CDR2 SVGAGI. CDR3 size: 14 residues. V lost 6 bases, J lost 4 bases, and 7 bases stayed unmatched. The sample comprised peripheral blood. The clonotype originates from a woman aged 45-65 years who had recovered from COVID-19. The V gene is TRBV6-5, the J gene TRBJ1-1, with TRBD1 matching over 8 bases. Here the CDR3 DNA reads TGTGCCAGCAGGCAGGGGGCAAGGATCACTGAAGCTTTCTTT. As protein: CASRQGARITEAFF.